A selection of T cell receptor beta chains follows, all from one sample in a study of T cell changes during pregnancy in multiple sclerosis. Using immunoSEQ multiplex PCR, the repertoire was profiled, and TCRdb retains in-frame clones only, with some absent. The sample lists tens of thousands of clones; roughly 92% were seen once. Here the sequenced sample was peripheral blood, taken in the third trimester of pregnancy. The origin of the receptors is a female donor in good health, enrolled as a control in a pregnancy study. CDR3s leave out the opening cysteine and the closing phenylalanine or tryptophan. A D gene is named only where the DNA matches it firmly.

D: NA; J: TRBJ2-1; V: TRBV5-1; CDR3: ASRGGLGRSYNEQF
D: NA; J: TRBJ2-7; V: TRBV5-1; CDR3: ASSQPGQGYVYEQY
D: TRBD2; J: TRBJ2-1; V: TRBV11-1; CDR3: ASSLGLAGPYSYNEQF
D: TRBD1; J: TRBJ1-1; V: TRBV5-5; CDR3: ASSSTGTGNTEAF
D: NA; J: TRBJ2-7; V: TRBV5-1; CDR3: ASSLALRSEQY
D: NA; J: TRBJ2-7; V: TRBV15; CDR3: ATSNSSSYEQY
D: NA; J: TRBJ2-1; V: TRBV27; CDR3: ASSSPNNEQF
D: TRBD2; J: TRBJ2-5; V: TRBV4-2; CDR3: ASSPGLAGEETQY
D: NA; J: TRBJ2-7; V: TRBV7-6; CDR3: ASSFEAASYEQY
D: TRBD1; J: TRBJ1-1; V: TRBV6-1; CDR3: ASSQGQGGF
D: NA; J: TRBJ1-4; V: TRBV28; CDR3: ASRKTSGEKLF
D: NA; J: TRBJ2-7; V: TRBV21-1; CDR3: ASSKVVPRGVDEQY
D: TRBD1; J: TRBJ2-2; V: TRBV7-2; CDR3: ASRTGGNTGELF
D: TRBD1; J: TRBJ2-7; V: TRBV7-2; CDR3: ASSSTGTGSLNEQY
D: TRBD2; J: TRBJ2-5; V: TRBV2; CDR3: ASSGTSGGPRGTQY
D: NA; J: TRBJ1-1; V: TRBV28; CDR3: ASSLRARGGVQAF
D: TRBD1; J: TRBJ2-2; V: TRBV7-2; CDR3: ASSPDRGGTGELF
D: TRBD1; J: TRBJ1-1; V: TRBV18; CDR3: ASSPPSDWDRGPEAF
D: TRBD1; J: TRBJ2-2; V: TRBV5-1; CDR3: ASSLIGQGDTGELF
D: NA; J: TRBJ2-1; V: TRBV19; CDR3: ASSIVSGPTSYNEQF
D: NA; J: TRBJ1-6; V: TRBV29-1; CDR3: SARVGDRESPLH
D: TRBD2; J: TRBJ2-7; V: TRBV18; CDR3: ASSPGLAGGYEQY
D: TRBD1; J: TRBJ2-1; V: TRBV18; CDR3: ASSRGQGSSYNEQF
D: TRBD2; J: TRBJ2-7; V: TRBV5-1; CDR3: ASSLVRGSSYEQY
D: TRBD1; J: TRBJ1-5; V: TRBV27; CDR3: ASSSYRGEHQPQH
D: NA; J: TRBJ2-2; V: TRBV2; CDR3: ASTYSGELF
D: TRBD1; J: TRBJ2-1; V: TRBV5-4; CDR3: ASSRTGVGEQF
D: NA; J: TRBJ1-1; V: TRBV5-6; CDR3: ASSSAGTSPSTNTEAF
D: NA; J: TRBJ1-2; V: TRBV19; CDR3: ASSIVGGDGYT
D: NA; J: TRBJ2-2; V: TRBV5-1; CDR3: ASTPAGQNTGELF
D: NA; J: TRBJ1-2; V: TRBV28; CDR3: ASKVDLAYFYGYT
D: NA; J: TRBJ2-7; V: TRBV15; CDR3: ATSSTTGAYEQY
D: TRBD2; J: TRBJ2-7; V: TRBV6-1; CDR3: ASSDGGKYEQY
D: TRBD1; J: TRBJ2-3; V: TRBV28; CDR3: ASSLGQGAVRADTQY
D: TRBD2; J: TRBJ2-2; V: TRBV10-3; CDR3: AISQTSGGNTGELF
D: NA; J: TRBJ1-4; V: TRBV7-9; CDR3: ASSFGDSEYEKLF
D: TRBD1; J: TRBJ1-2; V: TRBV7-9; CDR3: ASSLGGQNYGYT
D: TRBD1; J: TRBJ1-1; V: TRBV6-1; CDR3: ASSPDRSTEAF
D: NA; J: TRBJ2-5; V: TRBV4-3; CDR3: ASSQRSVGETQY
D: TRBD1; J: TRBJ2-3; V: TRBV5-5; CDR3: ASSPTGEAPDTQY
D: TRBD2; J: TRBJ2-5; V: TRBV18; CDR3: ASSPEAGGTETQY